These 16 T cell receptor beta chains originate from one sample sequenced in a study of OX40 agonist ivuxolimab in advanced cancers. Assay: immunoSEQ multiplex PCR; the TCRdb copy retains only in-frame clones and omits some. The sample holds tens of thousands of clones, around 84% seen once. The sequencing used CD4+ or CD8+ T cells sorted from blood, collected in a trial of the OX40 agonist ivuxolimab. These receptors were collected from an adult with an advanced solid tumor such as melanoma, head and neck, liver or kidney cancer.

The rearrangement joins TRBV5-1 to TRBJ2-7; possibly TRBD2 for D (6 bases). This CDR3 contains 17 residues. V was pared by 2 bases and J by 0 bases, with 18 bases between. Germline-derived CDR1 and CDR2 are SGHRS and YFSETQ. As DNA, the CDR3 is TGCGCCAGCAGCTTCTCGAGCTCCGGGACTGGCTCCTACGAGCAGTACTTC. Amino acid sequence: CASSFSSSGTGSYEQYF.

The chain uses TRBV27 and TRBJ2-1; D could derive from TRBD1 or TRBD2 (5 bases each). CDR1 is MNHEY, CDR2 SMNVEV, per germline (reference sequence). This CDR3 comprises 12 residues. Trimming shortened V by 2 bases and J by 10 bases, and 9 bases separated the two germline ends. The CDR3 sequence is CASSLRGGEQFF. The CDR3 nucleotides are TGTGCCAGCAGTTTACGGGGCGGAGAGCAGTTCTTC.

The chain joins TRBV6-5 to TRBJ1-4; 8 bases are shared with TRBD1. There are 15 residues in the CDR3. CDR1 MNHEY and CDR2 SVGAGI come from the germline V gene. The junction had 9 bases not matched to a gene; V was cut back by 4 bases and J by 8 bases. This chain's CDR3 is CASSSYGQGREKLFF. In DNA, the CDR3 is TGTGCCAGCAGTTCTTACGGACAGGGACGAGAAAAACTGTTTTTT.

The chain is built from TRBV18 and TRBJ1-1; no clear D. V gave up 3 bases and J gave up 1 base, with 12 bases separating them. CDR1 is KGHSH and CDR2 is LQKENI in the germline V gene. CDR3 length: 15 residues. CDR3 sequence (DNA): TGTGCCAGCTCACCGGATGTGGTCCGGAACACTGAAGCTTTCTTT. Protein: CASSPDVVRNTEAFF.

This clone was seen once. Here the CDR3 DNA reads TGTGCCAGCAGCCCAGGGGACGGAAGCACAGATACGCAGTATTTT. It is translated as CASSPGDGSTDTQYF. This chain joins TRBV9 and TRBJ2-3; D might be TRBD1 (6 bases). Trimming left V 4 bases short and J 0 bases short, with 12 bases between. The CDR3 is made up of 15 amino acids. The germline V gene has CDR1 SGDLS and CDR2 YYNGEE.

This chain links TRBV19 with TRBJ1-2; D gene ambiguous. CDR3 length: 15 residues. V was clipped by 6 bases and J by 6 bases, with 20 bases between them. CDR1 LNHDA and CDR2 SQIVND come from the germline V gene (reference sequence). CDR3 DNA sequence: TGTGCCAGTAGGGAAACCGGACGGTCGAGGAATGGCTACACCTTC. Protein sequence: CASRETGRSRNGYTF.

The gene calls are TRBV7-3 and TRBJ1-3, with D maybe TRBD1 (5 bases). Trimming took off 7 bases at V and 4 bases at J, with 23 bases between the two ends. CDR3 length: 17 amino acids. CDR1 and CDR2 (germline): SGHTA, FQGTGA. The CDR3 bases are TGTGCCAGCACCCCTACTGAAGGACCCAAGGGGGGAAACACCATATATTTT. This translates into CASTPTEGPKGGNTIYF.

This clone appeared once. The CDR3 region is CASTPGGEFSYNSPLHF. For the CDR3, the DNA is TGTGCCAGCACCCCCGGAGGAGAGTTCTCCTATAATTCACCCCTCCACTTT. The chain combines TRBV5-5 with TRBJ1-6, with unresolved D. Germline CDR1 SGHKS, CDR2 YYEKEE (reference sequence). The CDR3 loop spans 17 amino acids. V lost 6 bases to trimming and J lost 0 bases, with 16 bases between them.

A few counts support this clone. The CDR3 loop is CASSPDARGTNTGELFF. CDR3 DNA sequence: TGTGCCAGCTCACCGGATGCGAGGGGGACGAACACCGGGGAGCTGTTTTTT. The chain links TRBV18 to TRBJ2-2, with a tentative D call TRBD1 (6 bases). Deletions cut 3 bases from V and 0 bases from J, with 14 bases between. CDR1 and CDR2 (germline): KGHSH, LQKENI. The CDR3 runs to 17 residues.

CDR3 loop: CASSGDTYNEQFF. Written as DNA, the CDR3 is TGTGCCAGCAGTGGGGACACATACAATGAGCAGTTCTTC. The gene calls are TRBV2 and TRBJ2-1, with D possibly matching TRBD1 (6 bases). Germline values: CDR1 SNHLY, CDR2 FYNNEI. V lost 4 bases, J lost 4 bases, and 8 bases lay in between. The CDR3 has 13 residues.

In its sample, this clone was seen a few times. This chain joins TRBV7-9 and TRBJ2-1; tentative D call: TRBD1 (6 bases). Germline CDR1 reads SEHNR; CDR2 reads FQNEAQ (reference sequence). This CDR3 is built from 15 residues. The ends were cut back, 5 bases at V and 5 bases at J, with 16 bases in the middle. CDR3 sequence reads: CASSQSPGANNEQFF. CDR3 nucleotides: TGTGCCAGCAGCCAGAGCCCAGGGGCCAACAATGAGCAGTTCTTC. The full variable domain, with the rest looked up from reference TRBV7-9 and TRBJ2-1, is DTGVSQNPRHKITKRGQNVTFRCDPISEHNRLYWYRQTLGQGPEFLTYFQNEAQLEKSRLLSDRFSAERPKGSFSTLEIQRTEQGDSAMYLCASSQSPGANNEQFFGPGTRLTVL.

The chain uses TRBV6-6 and TRBJ1-2; no clear D. The length of the CDR3 is 13 residues. Germline V CDR1 and CDR2: MNHNY, SVGAGI (reference sequence). Trimming left V 2 bases short and J 7 bases short, with 11 bases between. This CDR3 reads CASSYAGRGGYTF. CDR3 coding DNA: TGTGCCAGCAGTTACGCAGGCAGAGGTGGCTACACCTTC.

This clone occurred once. This rearrangement joins TRBV4-1 to TRBJ1-2, with 7 bases matching TRBD1. The trim removed 0 bases at V and 4 bases at J, leaving 5 bases unmatched. The CDR3 is 15 residues long. CDR1 MGHRA and CDR2 YSYEKL come from the germline V gene. The CDR3 protein is CASSQETGTIYGYTF. The CDR3 nucleotides are TGCGCCAGCAGCCAAGAGACAGGGACTATCTATGGCTACACCTTC.

Concerning this clone: Additional DNA sequences in this sample encode the identical CDR3. The V call is TRBV27, the J call TRBJ2-2, with D tentatively TRBD1 (6 bases). Between the trimmed V and J ends, which lost 5 bases and 7 bases, there was a span of 14 bases. The CDR3 consists of 14 residues. Germline CDR1 is MNHEY and CDR2 is SMNVEV (reference sequence). The CDR3 sequence is CASSRTGLGGELFF. In DNA, the CDR3 is TGTGCCAGCAGTCGAACAGGGTTGGGCGGGGAGCTGTTTTTT.

The J gene is TRBJ1-1, the V gene TRBV5-1; D perhaps matches TRBD1 (5 bases). CDR1 is SGHRS and CDR2 is YFSETQ in the germline V gene. Deletions cut 0 bases from V and 3 bases from J, with 15 bases between. The CDR3 has 16 amino acids. CDR3 DNA sequence: TGCGCCAGCAGCTTGGTCGCAGGGTCCGTGGACACTGAAGCTTTCTTT. It encodes CASSLVAGSVDTEAFF. The whole variable domain, filled in from reference TRBV5-1 and TRBJ1-1, reads KAGVTQTPRYLIKTRGQQVTLSCSPISGHRSVSWYQQTPGQGLQFLFEYFSETQRNKGNFPGRFSGRQFSNSRSEMNVSTLELGDSALYLCASSLVAGSVDTEAFFGQGTRLTVV.

The V call is TRBV7-2, the J call TRBJ2-1; D is ambiguous. Germline lookup yields CDR1 SGHTA and CDR2 FQGNSA. The CDR3 length is 13 residues. The germline V and J ends were trimmed by 3 bases and 9 bases, with 12 bases remaining between them. This CDR3 is CASSLGSRAEQFF. The CDR3, as DNA: TGTGCCAGCAGCTTGGGTAGTCGGGCTGAGCAGTTCTTC.